This T cell receptor (beta chain) was identified during a study of T cells in Graves' hyperthyroidism and ophthalmopathy. Turning to the study itself: Peripheral blood sampling occurred at initial diagnosis, before any treatment. Findings and limits, study-wide: Stable hyperthyroidism and ophthalmopathy were separated using 13 V-J signatures.

This clonotype was picked up many times. Its specificity is not known. The CDR3 contains 15 residues. V trimming: 7 bases; J trimming: 5 bases; junction bases outside the gene matches: 11. Germline V gene data show CDR1 as SGHTA and CDR2 as FQGNSA. Amplified TCR beta CDR3 regions derived from RNA transcripts. The TCR CDR3 first-round RT-PCR relied on the HTBI primer set. TCRdb called the multiplex PCR reads again in MiXCR, with one record for every CDR3 protein. The sample records 200,000 to 250,000 distinct CDR3 sequences, approximately 24% being singletons. Patients with uncontrolled infections, other autoimmune diseases, pregnancy or lactation were excluded. Clinicians diagnosed patients from clinical symptoms, serum thyroxine and TRAb, thyroid ultrasound and orbital computed tomography.

The sequencing sample was made of blood. The V gene is TRBV7-2, the J gene TRBJ2-5; 9 positions agree with TRBD2. The receptor was derived from a woman in her thirties or forties with Graves' ophthalmopathy. Here the CDR3 reads CASTIRAGGPETQYF. CDR3 bases: TGTGCCAGCACGATACGGGCGGGAGGGCCGGAGACCCAGTACTTC.